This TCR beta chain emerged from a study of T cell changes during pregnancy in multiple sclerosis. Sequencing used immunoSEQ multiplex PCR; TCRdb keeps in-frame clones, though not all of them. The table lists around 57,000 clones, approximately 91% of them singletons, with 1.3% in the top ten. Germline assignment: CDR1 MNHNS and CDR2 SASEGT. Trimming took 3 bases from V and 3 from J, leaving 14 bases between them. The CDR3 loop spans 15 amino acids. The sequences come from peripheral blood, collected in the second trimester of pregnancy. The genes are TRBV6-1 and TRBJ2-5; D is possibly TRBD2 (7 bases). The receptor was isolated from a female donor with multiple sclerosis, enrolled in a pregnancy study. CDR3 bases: TGTGCCAGCAGTGACCGGGGGGCTGGGGAAGAGACCCAGTACTTC. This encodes CASSDRGAGEETQYF.